Listed below are T cell receptor beta chains from one sample, sequenced in a study of CD8 T cells in Susac syndrome. TCRdb used MiXCR to reprocess the immunoSEQ multiplex PCR reads, holding one entry per CDR3 protein. Seen here are 75,000 or so distinct CDR3 sequences, 94% observed once, and the top ten hold roughly 1%. Sequencing was done on a sample of CD8+ T cells from PBMCs. These receptors were taken from a human donor with Susac syndrome. CDR3s include the opening cysteine and the closing phenylalanine or tryptophan. Fields, in order: clone size, D gene, V gene, J gene, CDR3 protein, CDR3 DNA. D genes are given only for firm matches. Where a row states a size, it is once, few, many or the class of an expanded clone; other rows omit it.

clone_size: .
d_call: TRBD1
v_call: TRBV7-6
j_call: TRBJ2-3
cdr3_aa: CASSGGQSTDTQYF
cdr3_nt: TGTGCCAGCAGCGGGGGACAGAGCACAGATACGCAGTATTTT

clone_size: .
d_call: .
v_call: TRBV28
j_call: TRBJ2-1
cdr3_aa: CASSLHRGSLNEQFF
cdr3_nt: TGTGCCAGCAGTTTACATCGGGGCTCACTCAATGAGCAGTTCTTC

clone_size: .
d_call: TRBD2
v_call: TRBV29-1
j_call: TRBJ2-5
cdr3_aa: CSVRATSGETQYF
cdr3_nt: TGCAGCGTGAGAGCGACTAGCGGAGAGACCCAGTACTTC

clone_size: .
d_call: .
v_call: TRBV20-1
j_call: TRBJ2-7
cdr3_aa: CSARSGAGDEQYF
cdr3_nt: TGCAGTGCTAGGTCGGGGGCGGGGGACGAGCAGTACTTC

clone_size: .
d_call: TRBD2
v_call: TRBV11-1
j_call: TRBJ2-7
cdr3_aa: CASSLVGLGTSYEQYF
cdr3_nt: TGTGCCAGCAGCTTAGTCGGACTAGGTACCTCGTACGAGCAGTACTTC

clone_size: .
d_call: TRBD1
v_call: TRBV5-6
j_call: TRBJ2-5
cdr3_aa: CASSTPGQDLQETQYF
cdr3_nt: TGTGCCAGCAGCACACCGGGACAGGACCTCCAAGAGACCCAGTACTTC

clone_size: .
d_call: TRBD1
v_call: TRBV12-3/TRBV12-4
j_call: TRBJ2-5
cdr3_aa: CASSLPFRGLQETQYF
cdr3_nt: TGTGCCAGCAGTCTTCCCTTTAGGGGGCTTCAAGAGACCCAGTACTTC

clone_size: .
d_call: .
v_call: TRBV2
j_call: TRBJ1-5
cdr3_aa: CASNQLGGYSNQPQHF
cdr3_nt: TGTGCCAGCAACCAACTCGGGGGCTATAGCAATCAGCCCCAGCATTTT

clone_size: once
d_call: TRBD1
v_call: TRBV13
j_call: TRBJ2-7
cdr3_aa: CASSVWTGRDEQYF
cdr3_nt: TGTGCCAGCAGCGTCTGGACAGGGCGGGACGAGCAGTACTTC

clone_size: .
d_call: TRBD2
v_call: TRBV6-2/TRBV6-3
j_call: TRBJ2-1
cdr3_aa: CASKALTSGGPTYNEQFF
cdr3_nt: TGCGCCAGCAAGGCCCTGACTAGCGGGGGCCCCACCTACAATGAGCAGTTCTTC

clone_size: .
d_call: .
v_call: TRBV7-8
j_call: TRBJ2-1
cdr3_aa: CASSLPTPESNEQFF
cdr3_nt: TGTGCCAGCAGCCTCCCGACCCCCGAAAGCAATGAGCAGTTCTTC

clone_size: .
d_call: .
v_call: TRBV4-3
j_call: TRBJ2-7
cdr3_aa: CASSQGRGTYSYEQYF
cdr3_nt: TGCGCCAGCAGCCAAGGGAGGGGGACCTACTCCTACGAGCAGTACTTC

clone_size: .
d_call: .
v_call: TRBV4-3
j_call: TRBJ2-1
cdr3_aa: CASSQDWDNNNEQFF
cdr3_nt: TGCGCCAGCAGCCAAGATTGGGACAATAACAATGAGCAGTTCTTC

clone_size: .
d_call: .
v_call: TRBV10-3
j_call: TRBJ2-1
cdr3_aa: CAISESTMGIDEQFF
cdr3_nt: TGTGCCATCAGTGAGTCGACGATGGGCATTGATGAGCAGTTCTTC

clone_size: .
d_call: .
v_call: TRBV5-4
j_call: TRBJ2-1
cdr3_aa: CASSFGVDEQFF
cdr3_nt: TGTGCCAGCAGCTTCGGGGTCGATGAGCAGTTCTTC

clone_size: once
d_call: TRBD1
v_call: TRBV9
j_call: TRBJ1-1
cdr3_aa: CASSVFRGSSEAFF
cdr3_nt: TGTGCCAGCAGCGTTTTCAGGGGGTCTTCTGAAGCTTTCTTT

clone_size: .
d_call: TRBD2
v_call: TRBV6-5
j_call: TRBJ2-7
cdr3_aa: CASSVAGGRSYEQYF
cdr3_nt: TGTGCCAGCAGCGTAGCGGGAGGCCGATCCTACGAGCAGTACTTC

clone_size: .
d_call: .
v_call: TRBV2
j_call: TRBJ2-7
cdr3_aa: CASSDYFTYEQYF
cdr3_nt: TGTGCCAGCAGTGACTACTTCACCTACGAGCAGTACTTC

clone_size: .
d_call: .
v_call: TRBV9
j_call: TRBJ1-4
cdr3_aa: CASSPSGEEKLFF
cdr3_nt: TGTGCCAGCAGCCCCAGCGGAGAAGAAAAACTGTTTTTT

clone_size: .
d_call: TRBD1
v_call: TRBV7-9
j_call: TRBJ1-6
cdr3_aa: CASSSGTGGNSPLHF
cdr3_nt: TGTGCCAGCAGCTCAGGGACAGGGGGCAATTCACCCCTCCACTTT

clone_size: few
d_call: TRBD1
v_call: TRBV9
j_call: TRBJ2-7
cdr3_aa: CASSVGDSSYEQYF
cdr3_nt: TGTGCCAGCAGCGTAGGGGACAGTTCCTACGAGCAGTACTTC

clone_size: .
d_call: .
v_call: TRBV7-9
j_call: TRBJ2-4
cdr3_aa: CASSPDGAPGNIQYF
cdr3_nt: TGTGCCAGCAGCCCGGACGGGGCTCCGGGAAACATTCAGTACTTC

clone_size: .
d_call: TRBD2
v_call: TRBV20-1
j_call: TRBJ2-1
cdr3_aa: CSARPAGGTHNEQFF
cdr3_nt: TGCAGTGCCCGACCCGCGGGGGGTACCCACAATGAGCAGTTCTTC

clone_size: .
d_call: .
v_call: TRBV6-5
j_call: TRBJ2-7
cdr3_aa: CAAGRQEQYF
cdr3_nt: TGTGCAGCGGGTAGGCAGGAGCAGTACTTC

clone_size: once
d_call: .
v_call: TRBV29-1
j_call: TRBJ2-5
cdr3_aa: CSLGDSETQYF
cdr3_nt: TGCAGCCTAGGGGATTCAGAGACCCAGTACTTC

clone_size: .
d_call: .
v_call: TRBV29-1
j_call: TRBJ1-2
cdr3_aa: CSADSSTNYGYTF
cdr3_nt: TGCAGCGCCGACTCCTCAACCAACTATGGCTACACCTTC

clone_size: .
d_call: TRBD2
v_call: TRBV10-3
j_call: TRBJ2-7
cdr3_aa: CAIATGTRLDEQYF
cdr3_nt: TGTGCCATCGCAACAGGGACTAGACTAGACGAGCAGTACTTC

clone_size: .
d_call: .
v_call: TRBV7-2
j_call: TRBJ2-5
cdr3_aa: CASSPSLGVGETQYF
cdr3_nt: TGTGCCAGCAGCCCCAGCTTAGGCGTTGGGGAGACCCAGTACTTC

clone_size: .
d_call: .
v_call: TRBV4-3
j_call: TRBJ2-7
cdr3_aa: CASSQAETGAYEQYF
cdr3_nt: TGCGCCAGCAGCCAAGCTGAGACGGGGGCCTACGAGCAGTACTTC

clone_size: .
d_call: TRBD1
v_call: TRBV11-3
j_call: TRBJ2-1
cdr3_aa: CASSLGGTGVGNEQFF
cdr3_nt: TGTGCCAGCAGCTTGGGAGGGACAGGGGTTGGGAATGAGCAGTTCTTC

clone_size: .
d_call: .
v_call: TRBV7-9
j_call: TRBJ2-5
cdr3_aa: CASSGTTSVETQYF
cdr3_nt: TGTGCCAGCAGCGGAACAACCTCCGTAGAGACCCAGTACTTC

clone_size: .
d_call: .
v_call: TRBV3-1
j_call: TRBJ1-6
cdr3_aa: CASSQDIGGLDPSPLHF
cdr3_nt: TGTGCCAGCAGCCAAGATATTGGGGGTCTGGACCCTTCACCCCTCCACTTT

clone_size: .
d_call: .
v_call: TRBV13
j_call: TRBJ2-5
cdr3_aa: CASSLGRGGETQYF
cdr3_nt: TGTGCCAGCAGCTTAGGTAGGGGAGGAGAGACCCAGTACTTC

clone_size: .
d_call: .
v_call: TRBV14
j_call: TRBJ2-7
cdr3_aa: CASSQEPLGTYEQYF
cdr3_nt: TGTGCCAGCAGCCAAGAACCACTGGGGACCTACGAGCAGTACTTC

clone_size: .
d_call: TRBD2
v_call: TRBV12-3/TRBV12-4
j_call: TRBJ2-7
cdr3_aa: CASSVSGGSSYEQYF
cdr3_nt: TGTGCCAGCAGTGTTAGCGGGGGGAGCTCCTACGAGCAGTACTTC

clone_size: .
d_call: .
v_call: TRBV7-9
j_call: TRBJ2-1
cdr3_aa: CASVTVVGNKQFF
cdr3_nt: TGTGCCAGCGTAACAGTAGTGGGAAATAAGCAGTTCTTC

clone_size: .
d_call: TRBD2
v_call: TRBV28
j_call: TRBJ2-7
cdr3_aa: CASWTSELYEQYF
cdr3_nt: TGTGCCAGTTGGACTAGCGAGTTATACGAGCAGTACTTC

clone_size: .
d_call: .
v_call: TRBV9
j_call: TRBJ2-7
cdr3_aa: CASSVVGESSYEQYF
cdr3_nt: TGTGCCAGCAGCGTAGTCGGCGAAAGCTCCTACGAGCAGTACTTC

clone_size: .
d_call: .
v_call: TRBV4-2
j_call: TRBJ1-4
cdr3_aa: CASKGREEKLFF
cdr3_nt: TGTGCCAGCAAGGGGAGGGAGGAAAAACTGTTTTTT

clone_size: .
d_call: .
v_call: TRBV2
j_call: TRBJ1-3
cdr3_aa: CAILRFGNTIYF
cdr3_nt: TGTGCCATACTACGATTCGGAAACACCATATATTTT

clone_size: .
d_call: TRBD2
v_call: TRBV7-8
j_call: TRBJ2-1
cdr3_aa: CASSPYKTSEQFF
cdr3_nt: TGTGCCAGCAGCCCCTATAAGACTAGCGAGCAGTTCTTC

clone_size: .
d_call: TRBD1
v_call: TRBV30
j_call: TRBJ2-1
cdr3_aa: CAWSPGQGSNEQFF
cdr3_nt: TGTGCCTGGAGCCCGGGACAGGGAAGCAATGAGCAGTTCTTC

clone_size: .
d_call: .
v_call: TRBV4-3
j_call: TRBJ2-4
cdr3_aa: CASSQDGQVQNIQYF
cdr3_nt: TGCGCCAGCAGCCAAGATGGGCAGGTCCAAAACATTCAGTACTTC

clone_size: .
d_call: .
v_call: TRBV25-1
j_call: TRBJ1-1
cdr3_aa: CASSPPQAFNTEAFF
cdr3_nt: TGTGCCAGCAGTCCACCACAGGCCTTTAACACTGAAGCTTTCTTT

clone_size: .
d_call: TRBD2
v_call: TRBV7-9
j_call: TRBJ2-3
cdr3_aa: CASSSLAGKSTDTQYF
cdr3_nt: TGTGCCAGCAGCTCACTAGCGGGGAAAAGCACAGATACGCAGTATTTT

clone_size: .
d_call: TRBD1
v_call: TRBV20-1
j_call: TRBJ2-7
cdr3_aa: CSANPRSTGVHEQYF
cdr3_nt: TGCAGTGCTAATCCGAGGTCTACAGGGGTCCACGAGCAGTACTTC

clone_size: .
d_call: TRBD2
v_call: TRBV12-3/TRBV12-4
j_call: TRBJ2-3
cdr3_aa: CASSLVVAGVDTQYF
cdr3_nt: TGTGCCAGCAGTTTAGTCGTAGCGGGAGTTGATACGCAGTATTTT

clone_size: .
d_call: .
v_call: TRBV5-1
j_call: TRBJ1-6
cdr3_aa: CASSPTPDYNSPLHF
cdr3_nt: TGCGCCAGCAGCCCGACCCCAGATTATAATTCACCCCTCCACTTT

clone_size: .
d_call: .
v_call: TRBV25-1
j_call: TRBJ2-7
cdr3_aa: CASSQGGEQYF
cdr3_nt: TGTGCCAGCTCCCAGGGTGGCGAGCAGTACTTC

clone_size: .
d_call: .
v_call: TRBV6-6
j_call: TRBJ2-3
cdr3_aa: CASSYRPLSGPDTQYF
cdr3_nt: TGTGCCAGCAGTTATCGCCCCCTTAGCGGCCCAGATACGCAGTATTTT